This TCR beta chain was profiled in a study of T cells in localized non-small cell lung cancer. To note about this clone: Its antigen is unknown.

This table comes from immunoSEQ multiplex PCR, and its TCRdb copy is limited to in-frame clones, with some not included. The table records 12,000 or so clones, 65% to 85% of them present only once. V was clipped by 5 bases and J by 6 bases, with 17 bases between them. Germline lookup yields CDR1 SGHVS and CDR2 FNYEAQ. The CDR3 sequence is 15 residues long. Study-wide points: Sequencing covered just one tumor region, so heterogeneity cannot be ruled out. Higher adjacent-lung clonality was associated with shorter survival.

The sequence derives from a male donor aged 60 or over with stage I lung adenocarcinoma. The V call is TRBV7-6, the J call TRBJ2-1, with D possibly being TRBD1 (5 bases). Sequenced here: peripheral blood, sampled before any cancer treatment. CDR3 residues: CASSTVRATGNEQFF. The CDR3 nucleotides are TGTGCCAGCAGCACAGTCAGGGCGACGGGCAATGAGCAGTTCTTC.